Listed below are T cell receptor beta chains from one sample, sequenced in a study of shared clonotypes between healthy human individuals. Data came from immunoSEQ multiplex PCR; TCRdb stores just in-frame clones and leaves some out. This sample carries about 2,100,000 clones, about 92% of them seen once, and the ten largest clones take 1.5% to 2%. Source material: naive CD8+ T cells from PBMCs. These receptors originate from a man aged 18 to 30 in good health. Some clones in this sample may be carry-over from other donors' samples. Each CDR3 is given with its conserved first and last residue. D genes are given only for firm matches. Size values are once, few and many counts, or a class for expanded clones, and some rows have none.

j_gene	abundance	d_gene	v_gene	CDR3aa	CDR3nt
TRBJ2-1	.	.	TRBV7-9	CASTPTSYEQFF	TGTGCCAGCACCCCAACTAGTTATGAGCAGTTCTTC
TRBJ2-1	.	TRBD2	TRBV9	CASSVAGGLANNEQFF	TGTGCCAGCAGCGTAGCGGGAGGGTTGGCAAACAATGAGCAGTTCTTC
TRBJ1-3	.	.	TRBV29-1	CSVVSGGGGNTIYF	TGCAGCGTTGTATCCGGGGGCGGTGGAAACACCATATATTTT
TRBJ1-2	few	TRBD1	TRBV27	CASSLSWRTGRFGYTF	TGTGCCAGCAGTTTATCGTGGCGGACAGGGCGGTTTGGCTACACCTTC
TRBJ2-7	.	TRBD1	TRBV6-6	CASSSGTGVWEQYF	TGTGCCAGCAGTTCGGGGACAGGGGTATGGGAGCAGTACTTC
TRBJ2-3	.	TRBD1	TRBV9	CASSARTGKGTDTQYF	TGTGCCAGCAGCGCTCGGACAGGGAAGGGCACAGATACGCAGTATTTT
TRBJ2-7	.	TRBD1	TRBV5-1	CASSLGTGAYEQYF	TGCGCCAGCAGCTTGGGGACAGGCGCCTACGAGCAGTACTTC
TRBJ2-3	once	.	TRBV14	CASSQDQWGTTDTQYF	TGTGCCAGCAGCCAAGATCAATGGGGAACCACAGATACGCAGTATTTT
TRBJ1-1	few	.	TRBV4-1	CASSPAPMNTEAFF	TGCGCCAGCAGTCCGGCACCTATGAACACTGAAGCTTTCTTT
TRBJ2-5	.	TRBD1	TRBV30	CAWSRAGRGQKYF	TGTGCCTGGAGTAGGGCGGGCAGGGGGCAAAAGTACTTC
TRBJ2-7	.	.	TRBV29-1	CSGGSSYEQYF	TGCAGCGGGGGGTCCTCCTACGAGCAGTACTTC
TRBJ2-5	once	.	TRBV11-1	CASSLYRDLEDETQYF	TGTGCCAGCAGCTTATACCGGGACCTTGAGGACGAGACCCAGTACTTC
TRBJ2-1	.	.	TRBV14	CASSQVWGAAEQFF	TGTGCCAGCAGCCAAGTCTGGGGGGCTGCCGAGCAGTTCTTC
TRBJ2-3	.	TRBD2	TRBV7-3	CASSSLAGRSSDTQYF	TGTGCCAGCAGTTCACTAGCGGGAAGGTCGTCAGATACGCAGTATTTT
TRBJ2-3	few	.	TRBV5-5	CASSPYIETGTDTQYF	TGTGCCAGCAGCCCCTACATCGAAACAGGGACAGATACGCAGTATTTT
TRBJ1-2	.	TRBD1	TRBV5-8	CASSFPQGNEDYTF	TGTGCCAGCAGCTTTCCACAGGGGAACGAGGACTACACCTTC
TRBJ1-5	.	.	TRBV27	CASSLSGYSNQPQHF	TGTGCCAGCAGTTTATCTGGTTATAGCAATCAGCCCCAGCATTTT
TRBJ2-5	.	.	TRBV7-2	CASSRRLASETQYF	TGTGCCAGCAGCAGGAGGCTAGCATCCGAGACCCAGTACTTC
TRBJ2-3	.	TRBD1	TRBV29-1	CSVRTGISTDTQYF	TGCAGCGTCAGGACAGGGATTAGCACAGATACGCAGTATTTT
TRBJ2-2	.	TRBD1	TRBV11-3	CASSWGQGDPGELFF	TGTGCCAGCAGCTGGGGACAGGGTGATCCCGGGGAGCTGTTTTTT
TRBJ1-4	.	.	TRBV29-1	CSVVEGATNEKLFF	TGCAGCGTTGTCGAGGGGGCAACTAATGAAAAACTGTTTTTT
TRBJ2-7	.	.	TRBV18	CASSPSDSLYEQYF	TGTGCCAGCTCACCCTCGGACAGTCTCTACGAGCAGTACTTC
TRBJ2-2	.	.	TRBV19	CASTDHLNTGELFF	TGTGCCAGTACCGACCACCTGAACACCGGGGAGCTGTTTTTT
TRBJ2-3	once	.	TRBV27	CASSATSTDTQYF	TGTGCCAGCAGCGCCACTAGCACAGATACGCAGTATTTT
TRBJ2-2	.	.	TRBV27	CASSSEGTGELFF	TGTGCCAGCAGTTCCGAGGGAACCGGGGAGCTGTTTTTT
TRBJ2-5	.	.	TRBV28	CASKSAGEDETQYF	TGTGCCAGCAAATCGGCAGGGGAGGACGAGACCCAGTACTTC
TRBJ2-3	.	.	TRBV2	CASRGGHITDTQYF	TGTGCCAGCAGGGGAGGACACATAACAGATACGCAGTATTTT
TRBJ2-7	.	TRBD2	TRBV15	CATSDRTSGTYEQYF	TGTGCCACCAGCGATCGGACTAGCGGGACCTACGAGCAGTACTTC
TRBJ2-7	.	.	TRBV7-9	CAPRSPSYEQYF	TGTGCCCCCCGGAGCCCCAGCTACGAGCAGTACTTC
TRBJ1-2	.	.	TRBV29-1	CSVEDALNGGTNYGYTF	TGCAGCGTTGAAGATGCGCTCAATGGGGGGACTAACTATGGCTACACCTTC
TRBJ2-1	.	.	TRBV4-3	CASSPYRGPGNALNEQFF	TGCGCCAGCAGCCCCTACCGGGGGCCAGGGAACGCCCTCAATGAGCAGTTCTTC
TRBJ1-1	.	.	TRBV5-6	CASSLVAGATEAFF	TGTGCCAGCAGCTTGGTGGCAGGAGCCACTGAAGCTTTCTTT
TRBJ2-5	once	.	TRBV5-1	CASSTRPQETQYF	TGCGCCAGCAGTACCAGGCCCCAAGAGACCCAGTACTTC
TRBJ2-1	.	.	TRBV27	CASSWTRANEQFF	TGTGCCAGCAGTTGGACCCGGGCTAATGAGCAGTTCTTC
TRBJ1-1	.	TRBD1	TRBV2	CASSQQRTGSENTEAFF	TGTGCCAGCAGCCAACAACGGACAGGGAGTGAAAACACTGAAGCTTTCTTT
TRBJ2-3	.	.	TRBV5-1	CASSLVLALSTDTQYF	TGCGCCAGCAGCTTGGTTCTAGCGCTAAGCACAGATACGCAGTATTTT
TRBJ2-7	.	.	TRBV7-2	CASSLLRSSSYEQYF	TGTGCCAGCAGCTTATTGCGATCATCCTCCTACGAGCAGTACTTC